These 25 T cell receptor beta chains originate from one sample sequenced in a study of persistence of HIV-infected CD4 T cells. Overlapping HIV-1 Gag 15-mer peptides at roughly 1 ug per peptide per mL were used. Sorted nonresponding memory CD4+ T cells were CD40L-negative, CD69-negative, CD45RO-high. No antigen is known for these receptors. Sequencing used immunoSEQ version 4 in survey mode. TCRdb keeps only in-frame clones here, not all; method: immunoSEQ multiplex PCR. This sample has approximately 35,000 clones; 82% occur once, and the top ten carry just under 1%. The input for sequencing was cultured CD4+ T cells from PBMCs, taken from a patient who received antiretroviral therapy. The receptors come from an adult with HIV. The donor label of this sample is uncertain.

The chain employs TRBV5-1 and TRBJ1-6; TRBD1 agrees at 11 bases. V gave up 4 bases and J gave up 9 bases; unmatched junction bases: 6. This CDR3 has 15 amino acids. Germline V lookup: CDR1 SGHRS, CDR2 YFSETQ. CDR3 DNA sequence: TGCGCCAGCAGCCCCGGACAGGGGGCAAGTTCACCCCTCCACTTT. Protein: CASSPGQGASSPLHF.

The CDR3 sequence: CSVSPADTQYF. The DNA for the CDR3 is TGCAGCGTTTCCCCGGCAGATACGCAGTATTTT. V usage is TRBV29-1 and J usage is TRBJ2-3, with D unresolved. The V and J ends lost 5 bases and 4 bases respectively, with 7 bases between them. Germline V gene lookup returns CDR1 SQVTM and CDR2 ANQGSEA. The CDR3 runs 11 residues.

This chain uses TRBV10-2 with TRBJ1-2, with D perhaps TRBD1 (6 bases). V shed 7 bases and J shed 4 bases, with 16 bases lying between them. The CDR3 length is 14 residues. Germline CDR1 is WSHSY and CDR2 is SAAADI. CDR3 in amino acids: CASKDLRDTYGYTF. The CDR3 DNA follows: TGCGCCAGCAAGGACTTACGGGACACCTATGGCTACACCTTC.

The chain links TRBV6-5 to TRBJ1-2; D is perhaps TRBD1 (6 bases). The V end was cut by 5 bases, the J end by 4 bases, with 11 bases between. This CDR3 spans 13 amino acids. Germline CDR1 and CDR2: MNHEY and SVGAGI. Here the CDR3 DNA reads TGTGCCAGCAGTCTCCGGGACACCTATGGCTACACCTTC. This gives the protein CASSLRDTYGYTF.

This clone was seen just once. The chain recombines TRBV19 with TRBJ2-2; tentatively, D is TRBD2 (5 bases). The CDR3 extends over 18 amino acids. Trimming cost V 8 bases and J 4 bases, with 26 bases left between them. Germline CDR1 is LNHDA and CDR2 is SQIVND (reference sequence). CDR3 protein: CASAPRSGISRSTGELFF. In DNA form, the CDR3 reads TGTGCCAGTGCTCCCCGTTCCGGGATATCCCGAAGCACCGGGGAGCTGTTTTTT.

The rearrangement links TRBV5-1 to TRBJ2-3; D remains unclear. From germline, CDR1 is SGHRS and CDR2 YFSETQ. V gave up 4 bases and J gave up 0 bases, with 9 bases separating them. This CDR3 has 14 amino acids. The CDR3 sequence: CASSELPSTDTQYF. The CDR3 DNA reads TGCGCCAGCAGCGAACTACCTAGCACAGATACGCAGTATTTT.

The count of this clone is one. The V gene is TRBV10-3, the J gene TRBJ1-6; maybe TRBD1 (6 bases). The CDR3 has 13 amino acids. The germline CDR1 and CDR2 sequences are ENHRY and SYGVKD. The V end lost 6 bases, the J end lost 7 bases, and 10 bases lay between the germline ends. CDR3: CAIRAGENSPLHF. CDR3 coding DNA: TGTGCCATCAGGGCAGGGGAAAATTCACCCCTCCACTTT.

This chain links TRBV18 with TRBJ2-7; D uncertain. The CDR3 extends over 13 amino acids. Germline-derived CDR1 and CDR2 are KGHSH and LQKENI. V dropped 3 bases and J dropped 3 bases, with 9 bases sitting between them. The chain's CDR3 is CASSPSRSYEQYV. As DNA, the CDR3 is TGTGCCAGCTCACCGAGTCGGAGCTACGAGCAGTACGTC.

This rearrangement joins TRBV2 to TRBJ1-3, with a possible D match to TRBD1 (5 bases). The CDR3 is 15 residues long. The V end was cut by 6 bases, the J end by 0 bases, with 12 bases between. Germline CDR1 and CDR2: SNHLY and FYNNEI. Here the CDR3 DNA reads TGTGCCAGCAGCGATGACAGTGCCTCTGGAAACACCATATATTTT. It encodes CASSDDSASGNTIYF.

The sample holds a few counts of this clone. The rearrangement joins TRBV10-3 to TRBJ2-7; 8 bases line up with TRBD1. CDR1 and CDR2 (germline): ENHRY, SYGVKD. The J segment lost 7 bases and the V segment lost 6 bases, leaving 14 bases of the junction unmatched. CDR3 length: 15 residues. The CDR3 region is CAIRQSRDRSEEQYF. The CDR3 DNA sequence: TGTGCCATCAGACAGTCCCGGGACAGGTCTGAAGAGCAGTACTTC.

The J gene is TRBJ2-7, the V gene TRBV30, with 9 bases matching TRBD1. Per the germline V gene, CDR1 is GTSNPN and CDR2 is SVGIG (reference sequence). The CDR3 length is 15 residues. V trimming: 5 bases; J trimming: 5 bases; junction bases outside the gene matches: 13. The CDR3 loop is CAWGSGQGRVNEQYF. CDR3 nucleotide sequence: TGTGCCTGGGGGAGCGGACAGGGGAGAGTGAACGAGCAGTACTTC.

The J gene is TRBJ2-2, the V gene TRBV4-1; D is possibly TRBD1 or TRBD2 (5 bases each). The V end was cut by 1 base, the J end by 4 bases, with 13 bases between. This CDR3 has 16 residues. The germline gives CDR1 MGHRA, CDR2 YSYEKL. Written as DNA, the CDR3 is TGCGCCAGCAGCCAAGTTCCGGGGACGGGCACCGGGGAGCTGTTTTTT. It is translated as CASSQVPGTGTGELFF.

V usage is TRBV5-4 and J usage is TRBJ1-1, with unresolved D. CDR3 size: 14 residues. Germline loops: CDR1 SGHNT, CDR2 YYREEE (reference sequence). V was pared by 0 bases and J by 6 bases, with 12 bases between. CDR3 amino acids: CASSLDSLLSEAFF. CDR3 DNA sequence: TGTGCCAGCAGCTTGGACAGTCTACTTTCTGAAGCTTTCTTT. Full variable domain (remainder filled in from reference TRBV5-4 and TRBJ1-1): ETGVTQSPTHLIKTRGQQVTLRCSSQSGHNTVSWYQQALGQGPQFIFQYYREEENGRGNFPPRFSGLQFPNYSSELNVNALELDDSALYLCASSLDSLLSEAFFGQGTRLTVV.

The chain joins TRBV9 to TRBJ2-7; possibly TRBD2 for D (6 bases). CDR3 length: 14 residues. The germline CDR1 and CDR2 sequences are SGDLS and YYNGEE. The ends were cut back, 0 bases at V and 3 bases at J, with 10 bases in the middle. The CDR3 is CASSVGLGLYEQYF. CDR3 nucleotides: TGTGCCAGCAGCGTAGGGCTGGGACTCTACGAGCAGTACTTC.

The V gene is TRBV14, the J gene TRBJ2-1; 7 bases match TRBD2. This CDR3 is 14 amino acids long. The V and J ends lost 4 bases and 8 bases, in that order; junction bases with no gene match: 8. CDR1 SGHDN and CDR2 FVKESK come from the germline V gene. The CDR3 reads CASSPWTRGYEQFF. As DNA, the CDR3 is TGTGCCAGCAGCCCCTGGACTAGGGGCTATGAGCAGTTCTTC.

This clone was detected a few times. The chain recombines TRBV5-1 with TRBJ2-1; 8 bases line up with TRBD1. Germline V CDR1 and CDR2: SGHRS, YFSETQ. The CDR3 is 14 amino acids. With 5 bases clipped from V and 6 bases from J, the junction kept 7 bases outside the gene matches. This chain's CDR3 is CASSPGQELNEQFF. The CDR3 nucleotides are TGCGCCAGCAGTCCGGGACAGGAACTCAATGAGCAGTTCTTC.

The CDR3 loop is CASSFTGVTGELFF. CDR3 nucleotides: TGTGCCAGCAGTTTTACAGGGGTCACCGGGGAGCTGTTTTTT. The rearrangement joins TRBV27 to TRBJ2-2; 7 bases are shared with TRBD1. The CDR3 runs 14 residues. V trimming: 3 bases; J trimming: 4 bases; junction bases outside the gene matches: 2. The germline gives CDR1 MNHEY, CDR2 SMNVEV (reference sequence).

CDR3 protein: CASNGARYGYTF. The CDR3 nucleotides read TGTGCCAGCAACGGGGCCAGATATGGCTACACCTTC. The rearrangement links TRBV3-1 (or the pseudogene TRBV3-2) to TRBJ1-2, with TRBD1 as a possible D gene (5 bases). CDR1 and CDR2 from the germline V gene are LGHDT and YNNKEL (reference sequence). V shed 7 bases and J shed 5 bases, with 11 bases lying between them. This CDR3 has 12 residues.

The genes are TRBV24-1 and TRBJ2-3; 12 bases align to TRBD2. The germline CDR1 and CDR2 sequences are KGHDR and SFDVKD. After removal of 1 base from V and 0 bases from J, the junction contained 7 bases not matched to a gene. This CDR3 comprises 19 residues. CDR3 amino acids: CATSDFGLAGITSTDTQYF. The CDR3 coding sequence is TGTGCCACCAGTGATTTTGGACTAGCGGGGATAACTAGCACAGATACGCAGTATTTT.

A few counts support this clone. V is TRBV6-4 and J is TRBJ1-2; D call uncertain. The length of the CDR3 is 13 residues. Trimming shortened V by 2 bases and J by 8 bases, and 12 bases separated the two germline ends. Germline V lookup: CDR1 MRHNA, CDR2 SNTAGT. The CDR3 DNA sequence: TGTGCCAGCAGTGACATTGGTTCCTACGGCTACACCTTC. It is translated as CASSDIGSYGYTF.

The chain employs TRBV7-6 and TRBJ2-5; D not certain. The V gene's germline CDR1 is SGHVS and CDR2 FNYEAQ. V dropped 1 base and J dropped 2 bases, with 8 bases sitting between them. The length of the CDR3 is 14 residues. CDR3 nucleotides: TGTGCCAGCAGCTTAGGCGTCAGACAAGAGACCCAGTACTTC. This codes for CASSLGVRQETQYF.

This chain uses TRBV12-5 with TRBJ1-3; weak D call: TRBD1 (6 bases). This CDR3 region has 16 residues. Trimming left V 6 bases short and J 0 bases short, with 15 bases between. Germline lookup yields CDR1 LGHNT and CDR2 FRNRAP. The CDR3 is CASGGSGADSGNTIYF. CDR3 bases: TGTGCTAGTGGCGGATCAGGGGCCGACTCTGGAAACACCATATATTTT.

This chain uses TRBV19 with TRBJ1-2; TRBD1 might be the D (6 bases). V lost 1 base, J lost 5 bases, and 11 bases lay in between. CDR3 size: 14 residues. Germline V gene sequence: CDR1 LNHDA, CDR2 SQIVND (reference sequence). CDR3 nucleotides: TGTGCCAGTAGTATAGGGACAGATGGATATGGCTACACCTTC. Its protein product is CASSIGTDGYGYTF.

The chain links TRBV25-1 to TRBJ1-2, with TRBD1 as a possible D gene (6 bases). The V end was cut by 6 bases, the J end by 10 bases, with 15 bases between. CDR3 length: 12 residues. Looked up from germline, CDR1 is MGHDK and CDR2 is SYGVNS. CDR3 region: CASSTGSLSYTF. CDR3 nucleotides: TGTGCCAGCAGCACAGGGTCCCTGTCCTACACCTTC.

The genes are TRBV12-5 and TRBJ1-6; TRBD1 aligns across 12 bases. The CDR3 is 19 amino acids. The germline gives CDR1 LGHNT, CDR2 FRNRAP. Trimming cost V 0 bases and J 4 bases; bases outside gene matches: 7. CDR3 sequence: CASGLVHAGQGAYNSPLHF. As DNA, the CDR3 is TGTGCTAGTGGTTTGGTTCACGCGGGACAGGGGGCTTATAATTCACCCCTCCACTTT.